This entry lists 23 T cell receptor beta chains sequenced from one sample in a study of graft-versus-host responses after intestinal transplantation. The table came from immunoSEQ multiplex PCR; TCRdb's copy has only in-frame clones and leaves some out. The table has about 97,000 clones, about nine tenths seen once; the top ten hold approximately 16%. Sequences were derived from PBMCs, sampled about 460 days after intestinal transplant. These receptors came from a human patient who received an intestinal transplant, so some T cells may come from the graft donor.

The chain uses TRBV27 and TRBJ2-3; D is possibly TRBD2 (6 bases). The germline CDR1 and CDR2 sequences are MNHEY and SMNVEV (reference sequence). This CDR3 region has 15 residues. V lost 5 bases and J lost 0, with 12 bases in between. The CDR3, as DNA: TGTGCCAGCAGTATCCTCGGGAGTAGCACAGATACGCAGTATTTT. Its translation is CASSILGSSTDTQYF.

The chain has TRBV27 and TRBJ1-2, with D unresolved. Germline V CDR1 and CDR2: MNHEY, SMNVEV (reference sequence). This CDR3 contains 13 residues. Trimming removed 5 bases at V and 8 bases at J, with 15 bases between. The CDR3 nucleotides are TGTGCCAGCAGTCCGTCGGGTTACTTGGGCTACACCTTC. Amino acid sequence: CASSPSGYLGYTF.

The chain joins TRBV6-6 to TRBJ1-1; 9 positions agree with TRBD1. The ends lost 5 bases at V and 4 bases at J; junction bases unmatched: 5. This CDR3 region has 14 residues. Germline CDR1 reads MNHNY; CDR2 reads SVGAGI (reference sequence). CDR3 nucleotides: TGTGCCAGCAGTCTCCGACAGGGGGTCACTGAAGCTTTCTTT. Translated: CASSLRQGVTEAFF.

This rearrangement joins TRBV4-1 to TRBJ2-5, with TRBD2 matching over 14 bases. V dropped 0 bases and J dropped 3; count of bases not matched to a gene: 9. The CDR3 is 19 amino acids. Germline V gene data show CDR1 as MGHRA and CDR2 as YSYEKL. The CDR3 reads CASSQDFGTSGGLEETQYF. The CDR3 DNA sequence: TGCGCCAGCAGCCAAGATTTCGGGACTAGCGGGGGTCTCGAAGAGACCCAGTACTTC.

V is TRBV11-2 and J is TRBJ1-1; D is ambiguous. CDR3 size: 12 residues. Trimming stripped 7 bases from V and 7 bases from J, with 13 bases between. CDR1 SGHAT and CDR2 FQNNGV come from the germline V gene. The CDR3 protein is CASTRSGVEAFF. CDR3 nucleotide sequence: TGTGCCAGCACCAGGTCCGGCGTTGAAGCTTTCTTT. The full variable domain, its missing parts supplied by reference TRBV11-2 and TRBJ1-1, is EAGVAQSPRYKIIEKRQSVAFWCNPISGHATLYWYQQILGQGPKLLIQFQNNGVVDDSQLPKDRFSAERLKGVDSTLKIQPAKLEDSAVYLCASTRSGVEAFFGQGTRLTVV.

V usage is TRBV27 and J usage is TRBJ1-1, with 9 bases matching TRBD1. CDR1 and CDR2 from the germline V gene are MNHEY and SMNVEV (reference sequence). This CDR3 is built from 13 residues. Germline trimming cut 3 bases from V and 5 bases from J; bases unmatched to any gene: 1. The CDR3 DNA sequence: TGTGCCAGCAGTTTGGGGACAGGGACTGAAGCTTTCTTT. It encodes CASSLGTGTEAFF.

V gene TRBV7-9 combines with J gene TRBJ2-2, with D possibly being TRBD2 (5 bases). The CDR3 length is 16 residues. With 8 bases removed from V and 4 bases from J, the gap between germline ends came to 20 bases. CDR1 SEHNR and CDR2 FQNEAQ come from the germline V gene (reference sequence). CDR3 sequence reads: CASPRVGRETTGELFF. The CDR3 DNA sequence: TGTGCCAGCCCGAGGGTTGGGCGTGAGACCACCGGGGAGCTGTTTTTT.

This chain joins TRBV6-1 and TRBJ1-3, with a possible D match to TRBD1 (5 bases). Trimming stripped 3 bases from V and 0 bases from J, with 9 bases between. CDR1 and CDR2 (germline): MNHNS, SASEGT. The CDR3 covers 15 residues. The CDR3 DNA reads as TGTGCCAGCAGTGAGATGGGGGGCTCTGGAAACACCATATATTTT. Protein sequence: CASSEMGGSGNTIYF.

V and J are TRBV5-5 and TRBJ1-6; unclear D gene. The V gene's germline CDR1 is SGHKS and CDR2 YYEKEE (reference sequence). The CDR3 is 13 amino acids. The V gene lost 6 bases and the J gene lost 9 bases, with 13 bases spanning the gap. The CDR3 spells CASTLSVGSPLHF. As DNA, the CDR3 is TGTGCCAGCACTTTGTCGGTCGGTTCACCCCTCCACTTT.

The rearrangement joins TRBV5-5 to TRBJ1-1; D may be TRBD1 (5 bases). The CDR3 has 13 amino acids. The germline V gene encodes CDR1 SGHKS and CDR2 YYEKEE (reference sequence). Trimming removed 4 bases at V and 6 bases at J, with 13 bases between. CDR3 sequence reads: CASSQQSGPEAFF. CDR3 nucleotides: TGTGCCAGCAGCCAACAATCGGGGCCTGAAGCTTTCTTT.

The CDR3 reads CASSEPGPYNEQFF. DNA of the CDR3: TGTGCCAGCAGTGAACCGGGGCCCTACAATGAGCAGTTCTTC. The chain combines TRBV6-1 with TRBJ2-1, with D tentatively TRBD1 or TRBD2 (5 bases each). Deletions cut 2 bases from V and 2 bases from J, with 7 bases between. The length of the CDR3 is 14 residues. In germline, CDR1 is MNHNS, CDR2 SASEGT.

V gene TRBV19 combines with J gene TRBJ1-5, with TRBD1 matching over 7 bases. From germline, CDR1 is LNHDA and CDR2 SQIVND (reference sequence). V shed 3 bases, J shed 3 bases, and the junction held 2 bases outside the gene matches. There are 14 residues in the CDR3. The CDR3 DNA follows: TGTGCCAGTAGTATCCAGGGGGACAATCAGCCCCAGCATTTT. Its translation is CASSIQGDNQPQHF.

This chain links TRBV28 with TRBJ1-1, with unresolved D. The germline V and J ends were trimmed by 3 bases and 0 bases, with 17 bases remaining between them. There are 17 residues in the CDR3. Germline CDR1 MDHEN, CDR2 SYDVKM. Written as DNA, the CDR3 is TGTGCCAGCAGTTTCCCTACCGACGGCAGTATGAACACTGAAGCTTTCTTT. Encoded protein: CASSFPTDGSMNTEAFF.

The chain links TRBV5-1 to TRBJ2-5; D may be TRBD2 (5 bases). CDR1 is SGHRS, CDR2 YFSETQ, per germline. Trimming shortened V by 3 bases and J by 11 bases, and 23 bases separated the two germline ends. CDR3 length: 15 residues. In DNA, the CDR3 is TGCGCCAGCAGCTCGGGGAGTGGGCCCGGTGAGGAGCAGTACTTC. Translating it yields CASSSGSGPGEEQYF.

The genes are TRBV1 and TRBJ2-1; TRBD2 is taken as the D call from the table, unchecked against the DNA. TRBV1 is termed a pseudogene. The CDR3 length is 17 residues. CDR3 nucleotide sequence: TGCACCAGCAGCCAAGTGGTTGGGGGGGCCTACTACAATGAGCAGTTCTTC. The encoded protein is CTSSQVVGGAYYNEQFF.

The chain couples TRBV2 to TRBJ1-6; 8 bases map to TRBD1. The CDR3 is 14 amino acids. Germline loops: CDR1 SNHLY, CDR2 FYNNEI. V lost 7 bases, J lost 6 bases, and 5 bases stayed unmatched. The CDR3 nucleotides are TGTGCCAGCACCGGGGGACAGGCTAATTCACCCCTCCACTTT. This encodes CASTGGQANSPLHF.

This clone was observed once. The V call is TRBV7-9, the J call TRBJ2-7; D may be TRBD1 or TRBD2 (5 bases each). The CDR3 runs 13 residues. The V end was cut by 1 base, the J end by 5 bases, with 9 bases between. Per germline, CDR1 SEHNR and CDR2 FQNEAQ (reference sequence). Here the CDR3 reads CASSLVGDHEQYF. CDR3 coding DNA: TGTGCCAGCAGCTTAGTCGGGGACCACGAGCAGTACTTC.

This clone appeared a single time. This chain connects TRBV6-6 to TRBJ2-2; D gene unclear. There are 11 residues in the CDR3. Germline V gene lookup returns CDR1 MNHNY and CDR2 SVGAGI (reference sequence). V was trimmed by 10 bases and J by 6 bases, leaving 9 bases between them. In DNA, the CDR3 is TGTGCCACTCGGTCGGCCGGGGAGCTGTTTTTT. Its translation is CATRSAGELFF.

The V and J genes are TRBV11-2 and TRBJ1-2; D unclear. Trimming removed 6 bases from V and 11 bases from J, with 19 bases in between. Germline-derived CDR1 and CDR2 are SGHAT and FQNNGV. The CDR3 is 13 residues long. CDR3 in amino acids: CASSLSELGWYTF. In DNA form, the CDR3 reads TGTGCCAGCAGTCTGAGCGAACTGGGGTGGTACACCTTC. Based on the CDR3 plus reference TRBV11-2 and TRBJ1-2, the full variable domain is EAGVAQSPRYKIIEKRQSVAFWCNPISGHATLYWYQQILGQGPKLLIQFQNNGVVDDSQLPKDRFSAERLKGVDSTLKIQPAKLEDSAVYLCASSLSELGWYTFGSGTRLTVV.

The chain is built from TRBV6-6 and TRBJ2-3; 7 positions agree with TRBD1. V lost 7 bases and J lost 2; bases outside the gene matches: 9. The CDR3 totals 15 residues. Germline assignment: CDR1 MNHNY and CDR2 SVGAGI (reference sequence). The CDR3 reads CASKRDSIFTDTQYF. In DNA form, the CDR3 reads TGTGCCAGCAAACGGGACAGCATTTTCACAGATACGCAGTATTTT.

The chain links TRBV11-2 to TRBJ1-2; weak D call: TRBD1 (5 bases). Looked up from germline, CDR1 is SGHAT and CDR2 is FQNNGV. V was shortened by 5 bases and J by 8 bases, with 18 bases between the two germline ends. This CDR3 comprises 14 residues. CDR3 coding DNA: TGTGCCAGCAGCCCGGACACCCGGTTTGGCGGCTACACCTTC. Translating it yields CASSPDTRFGGYTF.

CDR3 sequence: CASSDSRQFGVRSPLHF. The CDR3 nucleotides are TGTGCCAGCAGTGATTCGAGACAGTTTGGAGTACGTTCACCCCTCCACTTT. This chain connects TRBV25-1 to TRBJ1-6; possible D gene TRBD1, 5 bases. Per the germline V gene, CDR1 is MGHDK and CDR2 is SYGVNS. This CDR3 contains 17 residues. V dropped 3 bases and J dropped 9 bases, with 21 bases sitting between them.

The chain couples TRBV11-3 to TRBJ1-1; TRBD1 aligns across 10 bases. The CDR3 sequence is 15 residues long. The J segment lost 2 bases and the V segment lost 5 bases, leaving 5 bases of the junction unmatched. Germline values: CDR1 SGHNT, CDR2 YENEEA. The CDR3 coding sequence is TGTGCCAGCAGCGGGGGGACAGGGGAAAACACTGAAGCTTTCTTT. This gives the protein CASSGGTGENTEAFF.